This T cell receptor beta chain was identified during a study of blood T cell repertoires in COVID-19. At the level of the study: The origin of the acute and convalescent COVID-19 samples was the United States, Italy and Spain. T cells, B-cell-depleted T cells, or PBMCs supplied cDNA or gDNA.

The method was immunoSEQ multiplex PCR; TCRdb's version includes in-frame clones alone and lacks a portion of them. The sample has hundreds of thousands of clones; under 90% are singletons. This CDR3 is 14 amino acids long. The germline V gene encodes CDR1 SNHLY and CDR2 FYNNEI. Deletions cut 6 bases from V and 2 bases from J, with 13 bases between. The origin of this receptor is a woman aged 80 or over with active or convalescent COVID-19. The sequencing input was peripheral blood. This chain joins TRBV2 and TRBJ1-1; maybe TRBD1 (5 bases). CDR3 DNA sequence: TGTGCCAGCAGGATTCTCGGACAAAACACTGAAGCTTTCTTT. It is translated as CASRILGQNTEAFF.